Following are 5 T cell receptor beta chains from one sample sequenced in a study of PD-L1 blockade in urothelial cancer. Measured with immunoSEQ multiplex PCR; TCRdb has only the in-frame clones, and not every one. This table has just under 30,000 clones, approximately 86% appearing once. The sequencing here drew on PBMCs, taken around atezolizumab (anti-PD-L1) treatment. These receptors all come from a man between 50 and 59 years old with urothelial cancer.

The chain combines TRBV7-2 with TRBJ1-4; possibly TRBD1 for D (5 bases). Trimming removed 4 bases from V and 5 bases from J, with 14 bases in between. The length of the CDR3 is 15 residues. Germline loops: CDR1 SGHTA, CDR2 FQGNSA. The CDR3 region has the DNA TGTGCCAGCAGCTCCCAGGGAGGGGCGAATGAAAAACTGTTTTTT. Protein: CASSSQGGANEKLFF. The full variable domain, with the rest looked up from reference TRBV7-2 and TRBJ1-4, is GAGVSQSPSNKVTEKGKDVELRCDPISGHTALYWYRQSLGQGLEFLIYFQGNSAPDKSGLPSDRFSAERTGGSVSTLTIQRTQQEDSAVYLCASSSQGGANEKLFFGSGTQLSVL.

This chain links TRBV10-2 with TRBJ1-2, with 9 nucleotides matching TRBD1. The germline V gene has CDR1 WSHSY and CDR2 SAAADI. This CDR3 is 14 amino acids long. V lost 6 bases, J lost 9 bases, and 11 bases stayed unmatched. This CDR3 is CASREEDRGARYTF. CDR3 bases: TGCGCCAGCAGAGAGGAGGACAGGGGTGCGCGCTACACCTTC.

The chain joins TRBV7-8 to TRBJ2-5; D not certain. V was shortened by 7 bases and J by 5 bases, with 11 bases between the two germline ends. Per germline, CDR1 SGHVS and CDR2 FQNEAQ. This CDR3 spans 12 amino acids. CDR3 amino acids: CASNDYRETQYF. In DNA form, the CDR3 reads TGTGCCAGCAACGATTATCGGGAGACCCAGTACTTC.

This clone was seen only once. The V gene is TRBV19, the J gene TRBJ1-4; 7 bases agree with TRBD1. This CDR3 is 14 amino acids long. The V and J ends lost 6 bases and 7 bases, in that order; junction bases with no gene match: 8. Germline values: CDR1 LNHDA, CDR2 SQIVND (reference sequence). The CDR3, as DNA: TGTGCCAGTAGACGAGGGGGCGTAGGTGAAAAACTGTTTTTT. Protein: CASRRGGVGEKLFF.

The chain links TRBV6-1 to TRBJ2-1; D is unclear. CDR1 is MNHNS, CDR2 SASEGT, per germline. This CDR3 region has 14 residues. Between the trimmed V and J ends, which lost 0 bases and 4 bases, there was a span of 7 bases. Here the CDR3 reads CASSEAQDYNEQFF. The CDR3 nucleotides read TGTGCCAGCAGTGAAGCTCAGGATTACAATGAGCAGTTCTTC.